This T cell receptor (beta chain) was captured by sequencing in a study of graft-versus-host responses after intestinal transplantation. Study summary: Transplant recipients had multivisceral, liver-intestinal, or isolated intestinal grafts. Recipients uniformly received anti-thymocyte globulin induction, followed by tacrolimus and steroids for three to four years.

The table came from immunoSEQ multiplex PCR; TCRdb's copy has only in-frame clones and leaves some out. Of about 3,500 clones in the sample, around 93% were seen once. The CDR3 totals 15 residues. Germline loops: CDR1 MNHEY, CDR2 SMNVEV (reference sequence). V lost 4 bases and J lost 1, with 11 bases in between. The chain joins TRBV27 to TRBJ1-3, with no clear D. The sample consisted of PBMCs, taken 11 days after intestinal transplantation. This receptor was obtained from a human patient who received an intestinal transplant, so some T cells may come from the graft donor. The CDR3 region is CASSSEGLSGNTIYF. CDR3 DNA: TGTGCCAGCAGTTCGGAGGGATTATCTGGAAACACCATATATTTT.